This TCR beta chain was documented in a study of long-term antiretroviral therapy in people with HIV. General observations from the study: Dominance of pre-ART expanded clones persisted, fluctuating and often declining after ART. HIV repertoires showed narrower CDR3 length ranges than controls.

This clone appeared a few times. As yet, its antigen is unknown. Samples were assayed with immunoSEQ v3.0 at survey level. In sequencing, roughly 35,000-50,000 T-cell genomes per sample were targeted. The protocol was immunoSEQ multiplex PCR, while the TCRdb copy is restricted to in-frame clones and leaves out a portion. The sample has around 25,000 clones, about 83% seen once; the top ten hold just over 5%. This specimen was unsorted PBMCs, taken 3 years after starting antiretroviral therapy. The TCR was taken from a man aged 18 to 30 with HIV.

Here the CDR3 DNA reads TGTGCCAGCAGCCTTACGGAGATGAACACCGGGGAGCTGTTTTTT. This translates into CASSLTEMNTGELFF. The chain links TRBV14 to TRBJ2-2; D unclear. The V end was cut by 4 bases, the J end by 1 base, with 10 bases between. CDR3 length equals 15 residues. Germline assignment: CDR1 SGHDN and CDR2 FVKESK. Looking up the rest from reference TRBV14 and TRBJ2-2 gives the full variable domain: EAGVTQFPSHSVIEKGQTVTLRCDPISGHDNLYWYRRVMGKEIKFLLHFVKESKQDESGMPNNRFLAERTGGTYSTLKVQPAELEDSGVYFCASSLTEMNTGELFFGEGSRLTVL.